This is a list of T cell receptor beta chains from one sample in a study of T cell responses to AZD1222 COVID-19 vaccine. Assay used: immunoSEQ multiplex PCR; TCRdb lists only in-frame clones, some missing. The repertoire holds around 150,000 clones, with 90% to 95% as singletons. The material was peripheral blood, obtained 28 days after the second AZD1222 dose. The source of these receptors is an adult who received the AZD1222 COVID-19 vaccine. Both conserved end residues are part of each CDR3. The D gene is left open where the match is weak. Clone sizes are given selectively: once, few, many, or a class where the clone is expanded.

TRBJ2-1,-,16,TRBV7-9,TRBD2,TGTGCCAGCAGCCAAACCCGCGGGCTAGCGGAGACTGAGCAGTTCTTC,CASSQTRGLAETEQFF
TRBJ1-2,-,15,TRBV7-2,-,TGTGCCAGCAGCTTAGGGACCCCGATTCCCATTGGCTACACCTTC,CASSLGTPIPIGYTF
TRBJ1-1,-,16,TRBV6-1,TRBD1,TGTGCCAGCAGTGTATCTACAGGGGGCATCACAACTGAAGCTTTCTTT,CASSVSTGGITTEAFF
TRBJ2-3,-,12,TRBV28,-,TGTGCCAGCAGTTCGACCACAGATACGCAGTATTTT,CASSSTTDTQYF
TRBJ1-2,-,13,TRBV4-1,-,TGCGCCAGCAGCCCCCCCGGGGCCTATGGCTACACCTTC,CASSPPGAYGYTF
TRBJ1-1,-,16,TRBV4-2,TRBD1,TGTGCCAGCAGCCAAGAGGGGGACAGGGGGCTGACTGAAGCTTTCTTT,CASSQEGDRGLTEAFF
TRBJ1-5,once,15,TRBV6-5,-,TGTGCCAGTACTAGGGGACCTGCTAGCAATCAGCCCCAGCATTTT,CASTRGPASNQPQHF
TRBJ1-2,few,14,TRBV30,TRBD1,TGTGCCTGGAGTGCCACACAGGGGATCGATGGCTACACCTTC,CAWSATQGIDGYTF
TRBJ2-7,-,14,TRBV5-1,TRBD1,TGCGCCAGCAGCTTTACAGGGGGGTTCTACGAGCAGTACTTC,CASSFTGGFYEQYF
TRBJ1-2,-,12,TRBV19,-,TGTGCCAGTAGTATCCAAGAGGGAGGCTACACCTTC,CASSIQEGGYTF
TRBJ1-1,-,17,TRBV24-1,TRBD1,TGTGCCACCAGCCAAGACCCGCGACAGGGGATGAACACTGAAGCTTTCTTT,CATSQDPRQGMNTEAFF
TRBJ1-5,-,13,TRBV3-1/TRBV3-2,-,TGTGCCAGCAGCCAAGGGGGCGACCAGCCCCAGCATTTT,CASSQGGDQPQHF
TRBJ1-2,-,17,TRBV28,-,TGTGCCAGCAGTCCAAATACCCCCAATAGAGCTAACTATGGCTACACCTTC,CASSPNTPNRANYGYTF
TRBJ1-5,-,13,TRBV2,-,TGTGCCAGCAGTATGAGGGTTCGGCAGCCCCAGCATTTT,CASSMRVRQPQHF
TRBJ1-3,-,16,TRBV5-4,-,TGTGCCAGCAGCTTGGGGGGGTCCGACCCCGGAAACACCATATATTTT,CASSLGGSDPGNTIYF